The rows below give T cell receptor beta chains drawn from one sample of a study of blood T cell repertoires in COVID-19. Generated by immunoSEQ multiplex PCR, the TCRdb table keeps only in-frame clones and is missing some. The sample contains around 140,000 clones, over 70% of which appear only once. Material for sequencing was PBMCs or T cells enriched from blood (not recorded which). Receptors originate from a man between 60 and 75 years old who had recovered from COVID-19. Both conserved end residues are part of each CDR3. D genes are given only for firm matches. Not all rows give a size; the values are once, few, many and, for expanded clones, a class.

d_call	clone_size	v_call	j_call	cdr3_nt	cdr3_aa
-	once	TRBV5-1	TRBJ2-5	TGCGCCAGCAGCTTCGACCAAGAGACCCAGTACTTC	CASSFDQETQYF
TRBD1	-	TRBV12-3/TRBV12-4	TRBJ1-5	TGTGCCAGCACCGGGACAGCTCAGCCCCAGCATTTT	CASTGTAQPQHF
TRBD1	few	TRBV6-1	TRBJ2-7	TGTGCCAGCAGTGACGGACAGGGGGTTGTCGAGCAGTACTTC	CASSDGQGVVEQYF
TRBD2	once	TRBV5-6	TRBJ2-1	TGTGCCAGCAGCTTGGAAGCGGGAGGGGAGCTCTTC	CASSLEAGGELF
-	-	TRBV30	TRBJ1-5	TGTGCCTGGAGTGATAGAGGGAATCAGCCCCAGCATTTT	CAWSDRGNQPQHF
-	-	TRBV6-5	TRBJ2-7	TGTGCCAGCACCCAGGGCCTAGGAACCTACGAGCAGTACTTC	CASTQGLGTYEQYF
TRBD1	-	TRBV19	TRBJ1-4	TGTGCCAGTAGGCAGGGGGCGAGGAGCGAAAAACTGTTTTTT	CASRQGARSEKLFF
TRBD1	-	TRBV5-4	TRBJ1-1	TGTGCCAGCAGCCTCACCTCAACAGGGGTGGGCACTGAAGCTTTCTTT	CASSLTSTGVGTEAFF
TRBD1	few	TRBV3-1/TRBV3-2	TRBJ1-3	TGTGCCAGCAGCTCCCGGGACAGGGGGTTTTTTGGGGCAAACACCATATATTTT	CASSSRDRGFFGANTIYF
TRBD1	once	TRBV7-2	TRBJ2-1	TGTGCCAGCAGCTTAGGGGGACAGTACAATGAGCAGTTCTTC	CASSLGGQYNEQFF
-	-	TRBV28	TRBJ1-1	TGTGCCAGCAGCCCCCCTATCCGGACTGAAGCTTTCTTT	CASSPPIRTEAFF
TRBD1	-	TRBV10-3	TRBJ2-2	TGTGCCATCAGGGGACAGGCGAACACCGGGGAGCTGTTTTTT	CAIRGQANTGELFF
-	-	TRBV29-1	TRBJ1-1	TGCAGCGTAGCCCGGGACAAGAACACTGAAGCTTTCTTT	CSVARDKNTEAFF
-	-	TRBV5-1	TRBJ1-6	TGCGCCAGCAGCCGTTACAGGGAGGGTAATTCACCCCTCCACTTT	CASSRYREGNSPLHF
-	-	TRBV7-8	TRBJ2-2	TGTGCCAGCAGACTTAAATCGAACACCGGGGAGCTGTTTTTT	CASRLKSNTGELFF
-	-	TRBV6-6	TRBJ1-4	TGTGCCAGCAGGGATAAGGGAGGAGAAAAACTGTTTTTT	CASRDKGGEKLFF
TRBD2	-	TRBV18	TRBJ2-1	TGTGCCAGCTCACCGTTAGCGGGAGGTCAGAATGAGCAGTTCTTC	CASSPLAGGQNEQFF
-	once	TRBV30	TRBJ1-2	TGTGCCTGGGCACCGGAGCTTAACTATGGCTACACCTTC	CAWAPELNYGYTF
TRBD1	few	TRBV29-1	TRBJ2-1	TGCAGCGTGCCATACAGGGGGCGAGGCAATGAGCAGTTCTTC	CSVPYRGRGNEQFF
-	-	TRBV19	TRBJ2-3	TGTGCCACCCTAGCAACGGGAGATACGCAGTATTTT	CATLATGDTQYF
TRBD2	-	TRBV6-5	TRBJ2-7	TGTGCCAGCAGCCGAGGACTAGCGGCAAACTACGAGCAGTACTTC	CASSRGLAANYEQYF
-	-	TRBV18	TRBJ1-1	TGTGCCAGCTCACCAAGCAGTTTTGGGTCGGGAACTGAAGCTTTCTTT	CASSPSSFGSGTEAFF
-	-	TRBV5-4	TRBJ1-1	TGTGCCAGCAGCCTCCGGGGGGGTGAAGCTTTCTTT	CASSLRGGEAFF
TRBD1	-	TRBV24-1	TRBJ2-3	TGTGCCACCAGTGACCCCGGGACAGGGCTAGGTACGCAGTATTTT	CATSDPGTGLGTQYF
TRBD1	-	TRBV15	TRBJ1-6	TGTGCCACCAGCACCCACGGGACAGGGGGGTCACCCCTCCACTTT	CATSTHGTGGSPLHF
-	-	TRBV7-8	TRBJ2-1	TGTGCCAGCAGCTACGGACTATTAGGGAGTACCTACAATGAGCAGTTCTTC	CASSYGLLGSTYNEQFF
-	-	TRBV25-1	TRBJ2-3	TGTGCCAGCACTCCCGGAAGGGAGTACTTCACAGATACGCAGTATTTT	CASTPGREYFTDTQYF
-	-	TRBV18	TRBJ1-1	TGTGCCAGCTCCCTGACGCGGGGACCGGGAGAAACTGAAGCTTTCTTT	CASSLTRGPGETEAFF